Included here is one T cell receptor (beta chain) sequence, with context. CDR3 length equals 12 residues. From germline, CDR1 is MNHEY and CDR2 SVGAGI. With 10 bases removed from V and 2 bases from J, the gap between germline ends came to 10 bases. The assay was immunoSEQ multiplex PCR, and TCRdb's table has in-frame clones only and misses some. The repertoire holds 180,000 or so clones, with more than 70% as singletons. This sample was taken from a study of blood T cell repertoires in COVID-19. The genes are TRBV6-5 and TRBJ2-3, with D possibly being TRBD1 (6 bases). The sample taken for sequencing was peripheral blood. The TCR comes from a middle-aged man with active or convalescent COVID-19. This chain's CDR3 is CATGDTTDTQYF. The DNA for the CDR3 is TGTGCCACTGGGGACACCACAGATACGCAGTATTTT.